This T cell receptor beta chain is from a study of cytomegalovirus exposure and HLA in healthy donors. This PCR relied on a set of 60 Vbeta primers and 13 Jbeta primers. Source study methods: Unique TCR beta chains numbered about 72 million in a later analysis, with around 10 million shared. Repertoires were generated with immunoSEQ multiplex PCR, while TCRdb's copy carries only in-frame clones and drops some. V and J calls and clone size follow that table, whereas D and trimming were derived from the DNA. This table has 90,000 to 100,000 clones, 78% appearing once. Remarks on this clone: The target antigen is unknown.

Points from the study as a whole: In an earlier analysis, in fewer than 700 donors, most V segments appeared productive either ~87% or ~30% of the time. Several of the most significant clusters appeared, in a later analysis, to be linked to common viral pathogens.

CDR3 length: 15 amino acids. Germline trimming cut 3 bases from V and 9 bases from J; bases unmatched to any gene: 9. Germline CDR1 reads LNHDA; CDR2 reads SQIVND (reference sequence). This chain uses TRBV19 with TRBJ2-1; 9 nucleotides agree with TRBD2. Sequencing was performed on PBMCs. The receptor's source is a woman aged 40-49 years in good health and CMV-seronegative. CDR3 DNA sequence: TGTGCCAGTAGTATTTTGGCGGGAGGGCCGGGTGAGCAGTTCTTC. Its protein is CASSILAGGPGEQFF.